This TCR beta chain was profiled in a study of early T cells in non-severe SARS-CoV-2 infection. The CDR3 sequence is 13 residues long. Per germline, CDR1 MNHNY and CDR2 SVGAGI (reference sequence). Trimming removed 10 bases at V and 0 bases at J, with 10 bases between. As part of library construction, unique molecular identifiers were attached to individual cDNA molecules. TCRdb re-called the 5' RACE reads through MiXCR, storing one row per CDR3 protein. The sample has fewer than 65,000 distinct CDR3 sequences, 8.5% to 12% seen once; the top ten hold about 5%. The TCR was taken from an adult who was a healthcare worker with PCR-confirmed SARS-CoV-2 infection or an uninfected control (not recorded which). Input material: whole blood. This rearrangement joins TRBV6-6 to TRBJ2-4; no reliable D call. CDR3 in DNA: TGTGCCACCCTGGACCTAGCCAAAAACATTCAGTACTTC. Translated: CATLDLAKNIQYF.